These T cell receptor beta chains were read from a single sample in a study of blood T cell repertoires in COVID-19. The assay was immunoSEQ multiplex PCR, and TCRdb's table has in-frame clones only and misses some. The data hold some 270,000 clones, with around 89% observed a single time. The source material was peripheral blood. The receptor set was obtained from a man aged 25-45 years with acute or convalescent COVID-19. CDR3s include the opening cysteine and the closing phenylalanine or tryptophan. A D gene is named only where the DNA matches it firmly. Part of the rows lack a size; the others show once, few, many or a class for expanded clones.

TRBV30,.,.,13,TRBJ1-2,TGTGCCTGGAGTGTTGGCCTAGCCTATGGCTACACCTTC,CAWSVGLAYGYTF
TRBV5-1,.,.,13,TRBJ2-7,TGCGCCAGCAGCAAACAGGGTTCCCACGAGCAGTACTTC,CASSKQGSHEQYF
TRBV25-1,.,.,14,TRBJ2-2,TGTGCCAGCAGTTTTTGGCAGGACACCGGGGAGCTGTTTTTT,CASSFWQDTGELFF
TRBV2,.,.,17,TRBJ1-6,TGTGCCAGCAGTCCCCGTTTGGACAGCCGTGGGAATTCACCCCTCCACTTT,CASSPRLDSRGNSPLHF
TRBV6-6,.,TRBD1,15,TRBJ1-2,TGTGCCAGCAGTTACGAGCAGGGGGCGGTGGATGGCTACACCTTC,CASSYEQGAVDGYTF
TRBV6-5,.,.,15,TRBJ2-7,TGTGCCAGCAGTTACTCGAAACAGACCCACTACGAGCAGTACTTC,CASSYSKQTHYEQYF
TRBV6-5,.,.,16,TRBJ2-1,TGTGCCAGCAGTTACTACGCGGGACAGTCCTACAATGAGCAGTTCTTC,CASSYYAGQSYNEQFF
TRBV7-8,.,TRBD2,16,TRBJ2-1,TGTGCCAGCAGCGTAGGAGGGACTAGCGGGATGGGGGAGCAGTTCTTC,CASSVGGTSGMGEQFF
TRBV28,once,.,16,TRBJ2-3,TGTGCCAGCAGTTTATCTGGCTGGGACTTTGGGGGTACGCAGTATTTT,CASSLSGWDFGGTQYF
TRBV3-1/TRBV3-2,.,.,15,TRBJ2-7,TGTGCCAGCAGCAGAGGCAGGGCGAGTGACTACGAGCAGTACTTC,CASSRGRASDYEQYF
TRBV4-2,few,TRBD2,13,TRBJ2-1,TGTGCCAGCAGCCAGCTAGCTAGCGGAGAGCAGTTCTTC,CASSQLASGEQFF
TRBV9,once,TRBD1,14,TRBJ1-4,TGTGCCAGCAGCGGGAGGGGGCAAAATGAAAAACTGTTTTTT,CASSGRGQNEKLFF
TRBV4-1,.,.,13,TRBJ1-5,TGCGCCAGCAGCCAAGATGTGAGTAAGCCCCAGCATTTT,CASSQDVSKPQHF
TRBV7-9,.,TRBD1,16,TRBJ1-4,TGTGCCAGCAGCGTTCAGGGGGTTTCAACTAATGAAAAACTGTTTTTT,CASSVQGVSTNEKLFF
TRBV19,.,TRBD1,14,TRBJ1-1,TGTGCCAGTAGCCCCCGGGACAGGGGCTCTGAAGCTTTCTTT,CASSPRDRGSEAFF
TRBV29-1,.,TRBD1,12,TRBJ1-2,TGCAGCGTCGCGGGACAGCCGGGTGGCTACACCTTC,CSVAGQPGGYTF
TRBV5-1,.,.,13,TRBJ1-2,TGCGCCAGCAGCCTGGACAGTAACTATGGCTACACCTTC,CASSLDSNYGYTF
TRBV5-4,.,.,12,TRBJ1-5,TGTGCCAGCAGCTTTTCGGGTCAGCCCCAGCATTTT,CASSFSGQPQHF
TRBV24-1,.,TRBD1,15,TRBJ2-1,TGTGCCACCAGTGAGGGACAGTTATTCTACAATGAGCAGTTCTTC,CATSEGQLFYNEQFF
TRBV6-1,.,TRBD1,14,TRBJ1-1,TGTGCCAGCAGTGAAACCCAGGGGGACACTGAAGCTTTCTTT,CASSETQGDTEAFF
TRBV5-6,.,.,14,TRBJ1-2,TGTGCCAGCAGCTTGGGTGCAGAACACTATGGCTACACCTTC,CASSLGAEHYGYTF
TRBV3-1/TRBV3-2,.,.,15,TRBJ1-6,TGTGCCAGCAGCGCCTGGGGGGGGGTAGATTCACCCCTCCACTTT,CASSAWGGVDSPLHF
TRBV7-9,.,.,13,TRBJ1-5,TGTGCCAGCAGCTTAGGATCAGGTCAGCCCCAGCATTTT,CASSLGSGQPQHF
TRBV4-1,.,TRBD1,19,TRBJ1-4,TGCGCCAGCAGCCAAGAAGTAGGGACAGGCTCAGCGAGTAATGAAAAACTGTTTTTT,CASSQEVGTGSASNEKLFF